Below are 32 T cell receptor beta chains sequenced from a single sample in a study of T cells in Graves' hyperthyroidism and ophthalmopathy. Amplified regions were TCR beta CDR3 sequences from RNA transcripts. Primed by the HTBI set, a first-round RT-PCR was run on the TCR CDR3. TCRdb reanalysed the multiplex PCR reads using MiXCR and keeps one entry per CDR3 protein. The table lists 500,000 to 600,000 distinct CDR3 sequences, around 42% of them singletons. Sequenced input: peripheral blood or thyroid tissue (not recorded which). These receptors all stem from an adult woman with Graves' disease, either hyperthyroidism or ophthalmopathy (not recorded which).

The gene calls are TRBV27 and TRBJ1-1; tentatively, D is TRBD1 (5 bases). CDR3 size: 14 residues. Trimming pared 6 bases from V and 1 base from J, leaving 12 bases between. Germline CDR1 MNHEY, CDR2 SMNVEV (reference sequence). Here the CDR3 reads CASRRGFTNTEAFF. The DNA of the CDR3 is TGTGCCAGCAGAAGGGGTTTTACGAACACTGAAGCTTTCTTT.

The rearrangement links TRBV29-1 to TRBJ2-7; maybe TRBD1 (6 bases). Germline-derived CDR1 and CDR2 are SQVTM and ANQGSEA. Trimming left V 7 bases short and J 3 bases short, with 13 bases between. The CDR3 is 12 residues long. The CDR3 sequence: CSARDTNYEQYF. In nucleotides, the CDR3 is TGCAGCGCCAGGGACACCAACTACGAGCAGTACTTC.

The J gene is TRBJ2-5, the V gene TRBV14; TRBD2 matches at 8 bases. The length of the CDR3 is 14 residues. Trimming cost V 7 bases and J 2 bases; bases outside gene matches: 6. Germline V CDR1 and CDR2: SGHDN, FVKESK. The DNA of the CDR3 is TGTGCCAGCAAGGGACTAGGGGTTCAAGAGACCCAGTACTTC. It encodes CASKGLGVQETQYF.

DNA of the CDR3: TGTGCCACCAGCAGAGATCACTCGGGACTAGCTGGTGAGACCCAGTACTTC. Translation gives CATSRDHSGLAGETQYF. The genes are TRBV15 and TRBJ2-5; 9 nucleotides line up with TRBD2. Germline CDR1 LNHNV, CDR2 YYDKDF (reference sequence). The CDR3 is made up of 17 amino acids. Unmatched junction bases numbered 10, after V lost 0 bases and J lost 5 bases.

J is TRBJ2-7 and V is TRBV20-1; 10 bases are a match to TRBD2. The junction had 12 bases not matched to a gene; V was cut back by 6 bases and J by 7 bases. Germline V gene lookup returns CDR1 DFQATT and CDR2 SNEGSKA (reference sequence). This CDR3 has 14 amino acids. The DNA of the CDR3 is TGCAGTGCGGTAGCGGGAGGAGGCACCGGGGAGCAGTACTTC. Translated, it gives CSAVAGGGTGEQYF.

The table lists this clonotype with many counts. The V call is TRBV2, the J call TRBJ2-7, with TRBD1 matching over 9 bases. The germline gives CDR1 SNHLY, CDR2 FYNNEI. Losses at the gene ends were 2 bases for V and 3 bases for J; bases not matched to a gene: 2. The CDR3 is 14 residues long. The CDR3 is CASSETGGIYEQYF. CDR3 sequence (DNA): TGTGCCAGCAGTGAAACAGGGGGCATCTACGAGCAGTACTTC.

The chain combines TRBV24-1 with TRBJ1-2; tentatively, D is TRBD1 (5 bases). This CDR3 spans 17 amino acids. Per the germline V gene, CDR1 is KGHDR and CDR2 is SFDVKD. V lost 2 bases and J lost 4, with 19 bases in between. The chain's CDR3 is CATSDSRPGGKLYGYTF. In DNA, the CDR3 is TGTGCCACCAGTGATTCCCGTCCCGGGGGAAAGCTCTATGGCTACACCTTC.

This clonotype was picked up many times. The gene calls are TRBV6-5 and TRBJ2-7; no definite D call. This CDR3 has 13 amino acids. Germline loops: CDR1 MNHEY, CDR2 SVGAGI. V was shortened by 2 bases and J by 1 base, with 6 bases between the two germline ends. CDR3 in amino acids: CASSYHWSYEQYF. DNA for the CDR3: TGTGCCAGCAGTTACCACTGGTCCTACGAGCAGTACTTC.

V usage is TRBV5-1 and J usage is TRBJ2-7, with TRBD2 as a possible D gene (5 bases). The CDR3 length is 15 residues. Germline CDR1 SGHRS, CDR2 YFSETQ. The V end lost 1 base, the J end lost 3 bases, and 14 bases lay between the germline ends. DNA of the CDR3: TGCGCCAGCAGCTTGTCGCTTAGCGAGATCTACGAGCAGTACTTC. Translated, it gives CASSLSLSEIYEQYF.

Comment on this clonotype: Since a much larger clone is just one base distant, this may be a read error. J is TRBJ2-2 and V is TRBV6-5; 10 positions agree with TRBD2. This CDR3 has 14 residues. Germline loops: CDR1 MNHEY, CDR2 SVGAGI. Here the CDR3 reads CASGLAENTGEPFF. The DNA of the CDR3 is TGTGCCAGTGGACTAGCGGAGAACACCGGGGAGCCGTTTTTT.

The chain uses TRBV4-3 and TRBJ2-7; D perhaps matches TRBD1 (5 bases). Germline loops: CDR1 LGHNA, CDR2 YSLEER. The CDR3 contains 15 residues. V was shortened by 4 bases and J by 3 bases, with 16 bases between the two germline ends. CDR3 nucleotide sequence: TGCGCCAGCAGCCTCGCGGCAGGGATCCTCTACGAGCAGTACTTC. Translation gives CASSLAAGILYEQYF.

This clonotype was observed many times. This chain connects TRBV19 to TRBJ1-2; 7 nucleotides match TRBD1. The CDR3 runs 14 residues. The germline gives CDR1 LNHDA, CDR2 SQIVND (reference sequence). V gave up 4 bases and J gave up 2 bases; unmatched junction bases: 4. For the CDR3, the DNA is TGTGCCAGTAGTAGGACACAGGGGAACTATGGCTACACCTTC. Residues: CASSRTQGNYGYTF.

This chain uses TRBV2 with TRBJ1-2; tentative D call: TRBD1 (5 bases). The CDR3 contains 15 residues. The germline gives CDR1 SNHLY, CDR2 FYNNEI. V lost 4 bases, J lost 1 base, and 13 bases lay in between. This CDR3 is CASSVGAGRNYGYTF. The CDR3 DNA follows: TGTGCCAGCAGTGTAGGGGCGGGACGTAACTATGGCTACACCTTC.

In regard to this clonotype: As the CDR3 is not closed by the conserved phenylalanine or tryptophan, this likely results from a read error. The limits of the CDR3 on the DNA are not certain, so only TCRdb's listed CDR3 is given. This chain links TRBV7-9 with TRBJ2-6; the table's D call, TRBD2, has no DNA check behind it. Both ends counted, the CDR3 spans 14 residues. Germline CDR1 reads SEHNR; CDR2 reads FQNEAQ (reference sequence). The CDR3 loop reads CASSLSPGLAGVNT.

This clonotype was found a few times. CDR3 sequence reads: CASSEGGRKSDTQYF. CDR3 in DNA: TGTGCCAGCAGTGAGGGCGGGAGGAAGTCAGATACGCAGTATTTT. The V and J genes are TRBV2 and TRBJ2-3; 8 nucleotides line up with TRBD2. The germline gives CDR1 SNHLY, CDR2 FYNNEI. After removal of 3 bases from V and 4 bases from J, the junction contained 6 bases not matched to a gene. This CDR3 region has 15 residues.

This clonotype has a count of ten or more. The rearrangement uses TRBV6-6 and TRBJ1-1; no clear D gene. Trimming left V 3 bases short and J 7 bases short, with 9 bases between. Germline V lookup: CDR1 MNHNY, CDR2 SVGAGI (reference sequence). The CDR3 runs 12 residues. This chain's CDR3 is CASSYERSEAFF. The CDR3 DNA reads TGTGCCAGCAGTTATGAGCGTAGTGAAGCTTTCTTT.

The rearrangement uses TRBV10-3 and TRBJ1-5, with D tentatively TRBD1 (6 bases). The germline V gene has CDR1 ENHRY and CDR2 SYGVKD. V was cut by 7 bases and J by 7 bases, with 17 bases left in between. The CDR3 spans 14 residues. CDR3 nucleotide sequence: TGTGCCATCAATTCAAAAGGGACACACCAGCCCCAGCATTTT. It is translated as CAINSKGTHQPQHF.

The chain carries TRBV24-1 and TRBJ1-1, with D possibly TRBD1 on 6 matching bases. V gave up 4 bases and J gave up 1 base, with 12 bases separating them. The CDR3 has 15 residues. Germline-derived CDR1 and CDR2 are KGHDR and SFDVKD. The CDR3 bases are TGTGCCACCAGTGACCCAAGAGGGGGGAACACTGAAGCTTTCTTT. This translates into CATSDPRGGNTEAFF.

The chain has TRBV2 and TRBJ2-3, with 7 bases identical to TRBD1. With 6 bases clipped from V and 4 bases from J, the junction kept 13 bases outside the gene matches. The CDR3 has 16 amino acids. Germline V gene data show CDR1 as SNHLY and CDR2 as FYNNEI. CDR3 bases: TGTGCCAGCAGACGCGGCGACAGGGTTGGCTCAGATACGCAGTATTTT. This sequence encodes CASRRGDRVGSDTQYF.

Many counts were recorded for this clonotype. The chain uses TRBV19 and TRBJ1-5; D call uncertain. Trimming left V 2 bases short and J 2 bases short, with 19 bases between. There are 18 residues in the CDR3. Germline V gives CDR1 LNHDA, CDR2 SQIVND (reference sequence). The CDR3 reads CASSIPRVRSRGNQPQHF. The CDR3 region has the DNA TGTGCCAGTAGTATACCGAGGGTACGGAGTCGTGGCAATCAGCCCCAGCATTTT.

This clonotype turned up a few times. This sequence joins TRBV20-1 and TRBJ1-6, with D perhaps matching TRBD1 (6 bases). The CDR3 has 13 residues. V lost 6 bases and J 7 bases, leaving 13 bases between the germline ends. Germline V CDR1 and CDR2: DFQATT, SNEGSKA (reference sequence). In DNA, the CDR3 is TGCAGTGCCCCAGGGGCAGCAAATTCACCCCTCCACTTT. It is translated as CSAPGAANSPLHF.

V is TRBV4-1 and J is TRBJ1-2; tentative D call: TRBD1 (5 bases). Between the trimmed V and J ends, which lost 3 bases and 0 bases, there was a span of 11 bases. CDR1 MGHRA and CDR2 YSYEKL come from the germline V gene. There are 15 residues in the CDR3. The CDR3 nucleotides are TGCGCCAGCAGCCATCGACAGACCGCTAACTATGGCTACACCTTC. Protein sequence: CASSHRQTANYGYTF.

This rearrangement joins TRBV24-1 to TRBJ2-7; D not resolved. The V gene's germline CDR1 is KGHDR and CDR2 SFDVKD. CDR3 size: 13 residues. Trimming removed 1 base at V and 6 bases at J, with 9 bases between. This CDR3 is CATSDFYGREQYF. The CDR3 nucleotides read TGTGCCACCAGTGATTTTTACGGGCGCGAGCAGTACTTC.

This chain uses TRBV11-3 with TRBJ1-6; D is possibly TRBD1 (6 bases). Trimming removed 5 bases from V and 7 bases from J, with 15 bases in between. The V gene's germline CDR1 is SGHNT and CDR2 YENEEA. The CDR3 totals 15 residues. CDR3 bases: TGTGCCAGCAGCGATAGCGGACAGCAGAATTCACCCCTCCACTTT. Translated: CASSDSGQQNSPLHF.

The chain combines TRBV2 with TRBJ1-5; tentatively, D is TRBD1 (5 bases). The CDR3 sequence is 14 residues long. Trimming left V 6 bases short and J 5 bases short, with 14 bases between. The germline CDR1 and CDR2 sequences are SNHLY and FYNNEI. CDR3 protein: CASSIQAAHQPQHF. In DNA, the CDR3 is TGTGCCAGCAGCATACAGGCGGCTCATCAGCCCCAGCATTTT.

This clonotype appeared many times. The V and J genes are TRBV7-8 and TRBJ2-7, with TRBD1 matching over 8 bases. J was trimmed by 7 bases and V by 0 bases; bases with no gene match: 8. The CDR3 covers 15 residues. Germline values: CDR1 SGHVS, CDR2 FQNEAQ. The CDR3 is CASSLALQGVGEQYF. CDR3 DNA: TGTGCCAGCAGCTTAGCTTTACAGGGGGTCGGGGAGCAGTACTTC.

There are many counts of this clonotype. The chain combines TRBV11-2 with TRBJ1-1; unclear D gene. V lost 4 bases and J 1 base, leaving 10 bases between the germline ends. The CDR3 extends over 14 amino acids. CDR1 and CDR2 (germline): SGHAT, FQNNGV. The chain's CDR3 is CASSYHGGNTEAFF. In nucleotides, the CDR3 is TGTGCCAGCAGCTACCACGGAGGGAACACTGAAGCTTTCTTT. The full variable domain, rest sourced from reference TRBV11-2 and TRBJ1-1, is EAGVAQSPRYKIIEKRQSVAFWCNPISGHATLYWYQQILGQGPKLLIQFQNNGVVDDSQLPKDRFSAERLKGVDSTLKIQPAKLEDSAVYLCASSYHGGNTEAFFGQGTRLTVV.

This sequence joins TRBV10-3 and TRBJ1-2; 9 bases align to TRBD1. Unmatched junction bases numbered 5, after V lost 6 bases and J lost 6 bases. Germline loops: CDR1 ENHRY, CDR2 SYGVKD. This CDR3 has 13 amino acids. The DNA for the CDR3 is TGTGCCATCAGGCGACAGGGGGACGATGGCTACACCTTC. Protein sequence: CAIRRQGDDGYTF.

This clonotype occurred a few times. This may arise from a read error, as a much more abundant clone is one base away. V and J are TRBV5-6 and TRBJ1-2; D possibly corresponds to TRBD1 (5 bases). There are 13 residues in the CDR3. The germline CDR1 and CDR2 sequences are SGHDT and YYEEEE. This CDR3 reads CAGSPPGGYGYTF. DNA of the CDR3: TGTGCCGGCAGCCCACCCGGGGGCTATGGCTACACCTTC. The entire variable domain, with the rest obtained from reference TRBV5-6 and TRBJ1-2, is as follows: DAGVTQSPTHLIKTRGQQVTLRCSPKSGHDTVSWYQQALGQGPQFIFQYYEEEERQRGNFPDRFSGHQFPNYSSELNVNALLLGDSALYLCAGSPPGGYGYTFGSGTRLTVV.

The V call is TRBV5-1, the J call TRBJ2-4, with D tentatively TRBD1 (6 bases). Trimming stripped 0 bases from V and 6 bases from J, with 13 bases between. The CDR3 contains 15 residues. Per the germline V gene, CDR1 is SGHRS and CDR2 is YFSETQ. The CDR3 nucleotides read TGCGCCAGCAGCTTGGTAACAGGGTTATCAAACATTCAGTACTTC. Residues: CASSLVTGLSNIQYF.

About this clonotype itself: Germline is not matched at one junction end, which may reflect a read error. J is TRBJ1-1 and V is TRBV6-5; D call uncertain. Per germline, CDR1 MNHEY and CDR2 SVGAGI. This CDR3 comprises 13 residues. CDR3 nucleotides: TGTGCCATCAGTTACGGGCAACGGTGGAGAGCTTTCTTT. Translation gives CAISYGQRWRAFF.

The gene calls are TRBV2 and TRBJ1-3; D gene uncertain. This CDR3 has 14 amino acids. Trimming took off 8 bases at V and 0 bases at J, with 11 bases between the two ends. CDR1 SNHLY and CDR2 FYNNEI come from the germline V gene. In nucleotides, the CDR3 is TGTGCCAGCCGTACCGGGAGCTCTGGAAACACCATATATTTT. As protein: CASRTGSSGNTIYF.